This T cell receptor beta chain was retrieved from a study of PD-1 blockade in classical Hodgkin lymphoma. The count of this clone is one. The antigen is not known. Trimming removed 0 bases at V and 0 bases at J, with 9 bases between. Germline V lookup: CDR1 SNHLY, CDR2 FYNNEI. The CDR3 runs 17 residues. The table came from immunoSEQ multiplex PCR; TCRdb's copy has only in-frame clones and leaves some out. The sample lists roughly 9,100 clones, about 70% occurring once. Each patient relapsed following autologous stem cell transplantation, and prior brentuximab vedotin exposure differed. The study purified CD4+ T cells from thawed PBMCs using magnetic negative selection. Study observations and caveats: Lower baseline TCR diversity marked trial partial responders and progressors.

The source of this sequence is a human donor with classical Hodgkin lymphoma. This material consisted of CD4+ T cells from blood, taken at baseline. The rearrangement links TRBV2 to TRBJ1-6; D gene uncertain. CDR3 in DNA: TGTGCCAGCAGTGAAGCGTCGCAGGTCTCCTATAATTCACCCCTCCACTTT. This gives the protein CASSEASQVSYNSPLHF.